This T cell receptor (beta chain) was sequenced for a study of early T cells in non-severe SARS-CoV-2 infection. About the study: Chains were not paired, and sequencing was done on bulk RNA from unsorted whole blood.

Unique molecular identifier tags were affixed to discrete cDNA molecules. TCRdb analysed the 5' RACE reads with MiXCR anew, one entry per CDR3 protein. The sample carries some 76,000 distinct CDR3 sequences, about an eighth recorded once. V lost 4 bases, J lost 3 bases, and 9 bases stayed unmatched. Germline CDR1 and CDR2: SGHTA and FQGNSA. The CDR3 has 16 residues. As regards this clonotype: Its antigen is currently unknown.

Whole-study findings and limits: Anti-spike CD8 responses were favored by VDJdb matching, which missed private and CD4 specificities.

The V and J genes are TRBV7-2 and TRBJ2-5; 9 bases are a match to TRBD2. The receptor was isolated from an adult who was a healthcare worker with PCR-confirmed SARS-CoV-2 infection or an uninfected control (not recorded which). The material sequenced was whole blood. CDR3 protein: CASSSPGLAGEETQYF. Written as DNA, the CDR3 is TGTGCCAGCAGCTCCCCGGGGTTAGCGGGGGAAGAGACCCAGTACTTC.